The clone carrying this T cell receptor (beta chain) showed up many times. Its antigen is currently unknown. The study included ophthalmopathy patients with Clinical Activity Score at least 3, NOSPECS grade at least 4 and duration under 3 months. The record originates from a study of T cells in Graves' hyperthyroidism and ophthalmopathy. Overall study results and limits: Ophthalmopathy and stable hyperthyroidism were separated by a 13 V-J model. In the blood, most expanded thyroid clonotypes above 0.001 appeared as well.

The TCR beta CDR3 regions underwent amplification using RNA transcripts as the source. First-round RT-PCR of the TCR CDR3 relied on the HTBI primer set. TCRdb independently ran MiXCR on the multiplex PCR reads; one entry per CDR3 protein. The sample lists roughly 600,000 distinct CDR3 sequences; about 14% were seen once. The clonotype was recovered from a woman in her forties or fifties with Graves' ophthalmopathy. The material sequenced was blood.

This chain's CDR3 is CASRLQGQETQYF. For the CDR3, the DNA is TGTGCCAGCAGGCTACAGGGCCAAGAGACCCAGTACTTC. J is TRBJ2-5 and V is TRBV27, with a tentative D call TRBD1 (6 bases). The CDR3 length is 13 residues. The germline V and J ends were trimmed by 6 bases and 1 base, with 9 bases remaining between them. Germline lookup yields CDR1 MNHEY and CDR2 SMNVEV (reference sequence).